This T cell receptor (beta chain) was recovered during a study of blood T cell repertoires in COVID-19. Study context: In each case, the material was cDNA or gDNA derived from T cells, B-cell-depleted T cells, or PBMCs.

Produced via immunoSEQ multiplex PCR; TCRdb's table is partial and in-frame only. The table records about 97,000 clones, approximately 90% of them present only once. The specimen was peripheral blood. The origin of this receptor is a human donor in a cohort sampled during active COVID-19.

The CDR3 here is CASSLRYEQYF. In DNA form, the CDR3 reads TGTGCCAGCAGCTTACGCTACGAGCAGTACTTC. The chain joins TRBV7-9 to TRBJ2-7; the D is unclear. This CDR3 comprises 11 residues. Trimming removed 2 bases at V and 3 bases at J, with 2 bases between. Germline CDR1 reads SEHNR; CDR2 reads FQNEAQ (reference sequence).